This entry lists 25 T cell receptor beta chains sequenced from one sample in a study of control samples from healthy donors and cancer patients (TCRdb year 2020). The method behind the library was the immunoSEQ multiplex PCR assay. TCRdb mirrors the immuneACCESS table, restricted to in-frame sequences. Some clones are absent from its copies; in checked studies, under half trace to an unresolved V gene, and the reason for the others is unknown. This sample holds about 45,000 clones; approximately 70% were observed only once. The ten largest clonotypes hold 17% of the sample. Sequencing was carried out using formalin-fixed, paraffin-embedded tissue. Receptors originate from a male donor with melanoma.

V and J are TRBV14 and TRBJ1-6; 9 bases fit TRBD1. The CDR3 loop spans 16 amino acids. Germline V CDR1 and CDR2: SGHDN, FVKESK. Germline trimming cut 5 bases from V and 0 bases from J; bases unmatched to any gene: 2. The CDR3: CASSMTGGSYNSPLHF. DNA of the CDR3: TGTGCCAGCAGCATGACAGGGGGCTCCTATAATTCACCCCTCCACTTT.

The rearrangement joins TRBV3-1 (or the pseudogene TRBV3-2) to TRBJ1-4; D perhaps matches TRBD1 (5 bases). The CDR3 is made up of 15 amino acids. V was trimmed by 1 base and J by 7 bases, leaving 13 bases between them. Per the germline V gene, CDR1 is LGHDT and CDR2 is YNNKEL (reference sequence). This CDR3 is CASSQGRQGGEKLFF. CDR3 coding DNA: TGTGCCAGCAGCCAAGGACGGCAGGGTGGTGAAAAACTGTTTTTT.

This chain links TRBV28 with TRBJ1-2; the D gene is possibly TRBD1 (6 bases). CDR3 length equals 15 residues. With 10 bases removed from V and 7 bases from J, the gap between germline ends came to 25 bases. Germline V gene data show CDR1 as MDHEN and CDR2 as SYDVKM. DNA of the CDR3: TGTGCCACTCTTTCCGGGGGCGAAGGGGCGGGTGGCTACACCTTC. Translating gives CATLSGGEGAGGYTF.

This rearrangement joins TRBV10-3 to TRBJ2-7; 8 positions match TRBD2. The CDR3 has 15 residues. In germline, CDR1 is ENHRY, CDR2 SYGVKD. Trimming cost V 0 bases and J 7 bases; bases outside gene matches: 8. The CDR3, as DNA: TGTGCCATCAGTGAGTCCACCGGGAGGGCCAGGGAGCAGTACTTC. This translates into CAISESTGRAREQYF.

V gene TRBV10-2 combines with J gene TRBJ2-7, with no clear D. CDR1 and CDR2 (germline): WSHSY, SAAADI. The CDR3 loop spans 13 amino acids. V was pared by 4 bases and J by 2 bases, with 9 bases between. The CDR3 nucleotides read TGCGCCAGCAGTGGATGGCAGACCTACGAGCAGTACTTC. As protein: CASSGWQTYEQYF.

This clone has at least ten counts. The same CDR3 can be traced to other DNA sequences in this sample. The chain joins TRBV18 to TRBJ2-2; D may be TRBD1 (5 bases). Trimming left V 4 bases short and J 6 bases short, with 12 bases between. Germline lookup yields CDR1 KGHSH and CDR2 LQKENI. CDR3 length: 14 residues. The CDR3 loop is CASSLGLGAGELFF. CDR3 DNA: TGTGCCAGCTCACTTGGATTAGGGGCCGGGGAGCTGTTTTTT.

The chain combines TRBV28 with TRBJ2-7, with 7 bases identical to TRBD1. With V trimmed by 2 bases and J by 5 bases, 9 bases remained unmatched. The CDR3 is 15 amino acids. Germline V lookup: CDR1 MDHEN, CDR2 SYDVKM. CDR3 bases: TGTGCCAGCAGTTTAATGTGGACAGGACAGGACGAGCAGTACTTC. Amino acids: CASSLMWTGQDEQYF.

This sequence joins TRBV3-1 (or the pseudogene TRBV3-2) and TRBJ1-1; 8 nucleotides align to TRBD1. Losses at the gene ends were 2 bases for V and 6 bases for J; bases not matched to a gene: 2. This CDR3 spans 13 amino acids. Germline loops: CDR1 LGHDT, CDR2 YNNKEL (reference sequence). The CDR3 sequence is CASSQPQGAEAFF. The DNA of the CDR3 is TGTGCCAGCAGCCAACCACAGGGGGCTGAAGCTTTCTTT.

The V and J genes are TRBV19 and TRBJ2-2; 8 bases map to TRBD1. The CDR3 totals 15 residues. The junction had 4 bases not matched to a gene; V was cut back by 5 bases and J by 2 bases. The germline CDR1 and CDR2 sequences are LNHDA and SQIVND (reference sequence). CDR3 in amino acids: CASSGAGGNTGELFF. The CDR3, as DNA: TGTGCCAGTAGTGGGGCAGGGGGCAACACCGGGGAGCTGTTTTTT.

The chain is built from TRBV7-9 and TRBJ2-2; a weak D match, TRBD2 (6 bases). The length of the CDR3 is 13 residues. V lost 5 bases to trimming and J lost 4 bases, with 8 bases between them. CDR1 and CDR2 (germline): SEHNR, FQNEAQ (reference sequence). CDR3 DNA sequence: TGTGCCAGCAGCCGGGAGCGCACCGGGGAGCTGTTTTTT. As protein: CASSRERTGELFF.

The rearrangement uses TRBV18 and TRBJ2-3, with D possibly being TRBD1 (5 bases). V gave up 6 bases and J gave up 3 bases, with 13 bases separating them. This CDR3 region has 14 residues. Germline V gives CDR1 KGHSH, CDR2 LQKENI. CDR3 bases: TGTGCCAGCTCCCCCAATGGGGCTACAGATACGCAGTATTTT. Its translation is CASSPNGATDTQYF.

Comment on this clone: At one boundary the junction diverges from the germline segment, which might be a read error. This chain connects TRBV23-1 to TRBJ1-3; D gene uncertain. TRBV23-1 is an ORF, with its function uncertain. The CDR3 extends over 14 amino acids. The CDR3, as DNA: TGTGCCAGCAGTCAATCGAAACCTGGAAACACCATATATTTT. Its translation is CASSQSKPGNTIYF.

In regard to this clone: Other DNA variants within this sample encode the same CDR3. The rearrangement joins TRBV28 to TRBJ1-2; 11 bases are a match to TRBD1. Germline V gives CDR1 MDHEN, CDR2 SYDVKM. This CDR3 region has 16 residues. With V trimmed by 6 bases and J by 6 bases, 12 bases remained unmatched. In DNA form, the CDR3 reads TGTGCCAGCAGCCTCTATACGGGACAGGGGGGCGATGGCTACACCTTC. Its translation: CASSLYTGQGGDGYTF.

This chain uses TRBV6-5 with TRBJ1-1; a possible D gene is TRBD1 (6 bases). The CDR3 is made up of 15 amino acids. The V end lost 5 bases, the J end lost 0 bases, and 13 bases lay between the germline ends. The germline CDR1 and CDR2 sequences are MNHEY and SVGAGI. The CDR3 here is CASSHTGTMNTEAFF. DNA for the CDR3: TGTGCCAGCAGTCATACAGGGACGATGAACACTGAAGCTTTCTTT.

This chain uses TRBV29-1 with TRBJ2-2; perhaps TRBD1 as D (5 bases). The germline V and J ends were trimmed by 4 bases and 3 bases, with 15 bases remaining between them. The CDR3 runs to 15 residues. The germline CDR1 and CDR2 sequences are SQVTM and ANQGSEA. The CDR3 loop is CSVGFQGMDTGELFF. CDR3 bases: TGCAGCGTTGGATTCCAGGGAATGGACACCGGGGAGCTGTTTTTT.

This chain connects TRBV5-4 to TRBJ1-4; 7 nucleotides agree with TRBD1. After removal of 4 bases from V and 4 bases from J, the junction contained 7 bases not matched to a gene. This CDR3 is 15 amino acids long. Germline lookup yields CDR1 SGHNT and CDR2 YYREEE (reference sequence). The CDR3: CASSPTGDRNEKLFF. The CDR3 DNA is TGTGCCAGCAGCCCAACAGGGGACCGTAATGAAAAACTGTTTTTT.

The chain recombines TRBV19 with TRBJ2-1; D might be TRBD1 (6 bases). This CDR3 contains 18 residues. Trimming took 4 bases from V and 0 from J, leaving 19 bases between them. Per germline, CDR1 LNHDA and CDR2 SQIVND (reference sequence). CDR3 sequence (DNA): TGTGCCAGTAGTAGGACAGCTCGGACCATAAGCTCCTACAATGAGCAGTTCTTC. It codes for CASSRTARTISSYNEQFF.

CDR3 coding DNA: TGTGCCAGCAGCTTCTACGACACAGAGACCCAGTACTTC. The encoded protein is CASSFYDTETQYF. The J gene is TRBJ2-5, the V gene TRBV7-9; no clear D. CDR3 length: 13 amino acids. Germline assignment: CDR1 SEHNR and CDR2 FQNEAQ (reference sequence). The V end lost 3 bases, the J end lost 4 bases, and 9 bases lay between the germline ends.

This clone was detected a few times. This chain links TRBV18 with TRBJ2-7; 8 bases match TRBD2. Germline V gives CDR1 KGHSH, CDR2 LQKENI. The ends lost 6 bases at V and 6 bases at J; junction bases unmatched: 7. The CDR3 has 13 amino acids. CDR3 protein: CASSTGLEAEQYF. CDR3 sequence (DNA): TGTGCCAGCTCCACGGGACTAGAGGCCGAGCAGTACTTC.

The CDR3 spells CASGQISYNEQFF. CDR3 nucleotides: TGTGCCAGTGGACAGATATCCTACAATGAGCAGTTCTTC. This chain uses TRBV6-5 with TRBJ2-1, with D perhaps TRBD1 (6 bases). V lost 9 bases and J lost 1, with 10 bases in between. CDR1 and CDR2 (germline): MNHEY, SVGAGI. The CDR3 covers 13 residues.

This sequence joins TRBV6-5 and TRBJ2-7, with TRBD2 matching over 9 bases. The germline gives CDR1 MNHEY, CDR2 SVGAGI. Trimming at V came to 4 bases and at J to 2 bases, leaving 6 bases not matched to a gene. The CDR3 has 15 amino acids. The CDR3 DNA reads as TGTGCCAGCAGTTCTCCGGGACTAGCAACCTACGAGCAGTACTTC. Amino acid sequence: CASSSPGLATYEQYF.

As concerns this clone: Different DNA sequences within this sample yield the same CDR3. The chain couples TRBV6-5 to TRBJ2-2; D unresolved. Deletions cut 6 bases from V and 4 bases from J, with 3 bases between. The CDR3 consists of 11 residues. The V gene's germline CDR1 is MNHEY and CDR2 SVGAGI. CDR3 bases: TGTGCCAGCAGGGGCACCGGGGAGCTGTTTTTT. Encoded protein: CASRGTGELFF.

In DNA form, the CDR3 reads TGTGCTAGCGAGCGGACTAGCGGGAGGAATGAGCAGTTCTTC. This translates into CASERTSGRNEQFF. The chain is built from TRBV2 and TRBJ2-1; 14 nucleotides line up with TRBD2. The CDR3 length is 14 residues. Germline V gene sequence: CDR1 SNHLY, CDR2 FYNNEI.

This clone is labeled as medium-sized (0.01 to 0.1%). The chain recombines TRBV10-3 with TRBJ2-2, with 7 bases identical to TRBD1. This CDR3 spans 15 amino acids. CDR1 is ENHRY, CDR2 SYGVKD, per germline. The J segment lost 3 bases and the V segment lost 3 bases, leaving 4 bases of the junction unmatched. The CDR3 sequence: CAISEEGADTGELFF. Here the CDR3 DNA reads TGTGCCATCAGTGAAGAGGGGGCGGACACCGGGGAGCTGTTTTTT.

This clone occurred a few times. The chain combines TRBV9 with TRBJ2-1, with 7 positions matching TRBD2. The CDR3 runs to 15 residues. Germline CDR1 SGDLS, CDR2 YYNGEE. V lost 0 bases to trimming and J lost 7 bases; unmatched junction nucleotides: 7. The CDR3 spells CASSVGQRGGNEQFF. The CDR3 bases are TGTGCCAGCAGCGTAGGACAGCGGGGAGGGAATGAGCAGTTCTTC.